Shown below are 9 T cell receptor beta chains from a single sample sequenced in a study of blood T cells in healthy people across ages. A sample-barcoded 5' primer and a J-beta primer mix were used in a second PCR of about 6 to 12 cycles. TCRdb independently ran MiXCR on the 5' RACE reads; one entry per CDR3 protein. The table lists over 1,500,000 distinct CDR3 sequences, roughly 49% of them singletons. The material sequenced was blood. These receptors all come from a woman aged 40-49 years in good health.

Note on this clonotype: A read error may account for a junction end that differs from germline. The chain carries TRBV20-1 and TRBJ2-4, with 9 positions matching TRBD2. Per the germline V gene, CDR1 is DFQATT and CDR2 is SNEGSKA (reference sequence). This CDR3 has 18 amino acids. The CDR3 DNA reads as TGCAGTGCTCGATACAAGCGGGGGGTTTCCCTAGCCGAAAACATTCAGTACTTC. It encodes CSARYKRGVSLAENIQYF.

The table lists this clonotype with a count of one. This chain links TRBV5-1 with TRBJ2-3; TRBD1 might be the D (6 bases). Germline V gene sequence: CDR1 SGHRS, CDR2 YFSETQ. The CDR3 loop spans 15 amino acids. Trimming took 4 bases from V and 3 from J, leaving 15 bases between them. The CDR3 nucleotides are TGCGCCAGCAGCATGCAGAGTAGGGGGACAGATACGCAGTATTTT. Amino acid sequence: CASSMQSRGTDTQYF. Together with reference TRBV5-1 and TRBJ2-3, the CDR3 gives the full variable domain: KAGVTQTPRYLIKTRGQQVTLSCSPISGHRSVSWYQQTPGQGLQFLFEYFSETQRNKGNFPGRFSGRQFSNSRSEMNVSTLELGDSALYLCASSMQSRGTDTQYFGPGTRLTVL.

The chain combines TRBV4-1 with TRBJ1-2, with a possible D match to TRBD1 (6 bases). Between the trimmed V and J ends, which lost 1 base and 8 bases, there was a span of 14 bases. Per germline, CDR1 MGHRA and CDR2 YSYEKL. CDR3 length: 14 amino acids. Written as DNA, the CDR3 is TGCGCCAGCAGCCAAGTCACTCAGGGGCTAGGCTACACCTTC. Protein product: CASSQVTQGLGYTF.

Here the CDR3 DNA reads TGCAGCGTTGATTCCGGGGATGAGCAGTTCTTC. It encodes CSVDSGDEQFF. The rearrangement links TRBV29-1 to TRBJ2-1, with D tentatively TRBD2 (5 bases). V gave up 3 bases and J gave up 8 bases, with 8 bases separating them. The CDR3 has 11 residues. Germline V gene sequence: CDR1 SQVTM, CDR2 ANQGSEA.

This clonotype was counted between two and nine times. The gene calls are TRBV20-1 and TRBJ2-1; D perhaps matches TRBD2 (5 bases). Trimming left V 0 bases short and J 15 bases short, with 15 bases between. This CDR3 contains 12 residues. The V gene's germline CDR1 is DFQATT and CDR2 SNEGSKA (reference sequence). CDR3: CSARDDRDEGFF. In nucleotides, the CDR3 is TGCAGTGCTAGAGATGACCGGGATGAGGGGTTCTTC.

As concerns this clonotype: One base away lies a much larger clone, so this may be a sequencing read error. V gene TRBV20-1 combines with J gene TRBJ1-1; D uncertain. This CDR3 is 12 amino acids long. Germline V gives CDR1 DFQATT, CDR2 SNEGSKA (reference sequence). V was shortened by 3 bases and J by 6 bases, with 11 bases between the two germline ends. Here the CDR3 DNA reads TGCAGTGCTAGTGTCGTGGGTCCTGAAGCTTTCTTT. It translates to CSASVVGPEAFF.

This clonotype has more than one count but fewer than ten. The V gene is TRBV7-2, the J gene TRBJ2-3, with a tentative D call TRBD1 (5 bases). In germline, CDR1 is SGHTA, CDR2 FQGNSA. The V end lost 4 bases, the J end lost 10 bases, and 12 bases lay between the germline ends. This CDR3 is 12 amino acids long. This CDR3 reads CASSSAGFAQYF. For the CDR3, the DNA is TGTGCCAGCAGCTCTGCAGGGTTTGCGCAGTATTTT.

Only one count was recorded for this clonotype. CDR3 nucleotides: TGTGCCAGCAGTTTCTCCCAAGGACAGGAGTATTTTTATGGCTACACCTTC. It yields the protein CASSFSQGQEYFYGYTF. The rearrangement joins TRBV12-3 or TRBV12-4 to TRBJ1-2; 7 bases are shared with TRBD1. This CDR3 has 17 residues. With 3 bases clipped from V and 5 bases from J, the junction kept 15 bases outside the gene matches.

This clonotype has just a few counts. J is TRBJ2-6 and V is TRBV7-2; 9 bases match TRBD1. Germline CDR1 reads SGHTA; CDR2 reads FQGNSA. The ends lost 3 bases at V and 4 bases at J; junction bases unmatched: 4. The CDR3 spans 16 residues. CDR3 amino acids: CASSFGDRAGANVLTF. CDR3 nucleotide sequence: TGTGCCAGCAGCTTTGGGGACAGGGCCGGGGCCAACGTCCTGACTTTC.